The entry below describes one T cell receptor beta chain. This sample stems from a study of blood T cell repertoires in COVID-19. Study context: The United States, Italy and Spain were the sources of the acute and convalescent COVID-19 samples. T cells, B-cell-depleted T cells, or PBMCs supplied cDNA or gDNA.

Trimming took 7 bases from V and 3 from J; bases not matched to a gene: 9. Germline CDR1 reads SNHLY; CDR2 reads FYNNEI. The length of the CDR3 is 14 residues. Original data processing: Reference gene primers were amplified, and this amplification served to estimate nucleated cell counts. Repertoires were generated with immunoSEQ multiplex PCR, while TCRdb's copy carries only in-frame clones and drops some. D and trimming were read from the DNA, whereas the V and J calls and clone size are those reported in that table. The data show about 95,000 clones, around 85% seen once. Sequencing was performed on peripheral blood. V gene TRBV2 combines with J gene TRBJ2-7, with 7 bases fitting TRBD2. The TCR sequence derives from a man older than 75 with active or convalescent COVID-19. CDR3 sequence: CASTSRLASYEQYF. The CDR3 nucleotides are TGTGCCAGCACCTCGAGACTAGCAAGCTACGAGCAGTACTTC. Looking up the rest from reference TRBV2 and TRBJ2-7 gives the full variable domain: EPEVTQTPSHQVTQMGQEVILRCVPISNHLYFYWYRQILGQKVEFLVSFYNNEISEKSEIFDDQFSVERPDGSNFTLKIRSTKLEDSAMYFCASTSRLASYEQYFGPGTRLTVT.